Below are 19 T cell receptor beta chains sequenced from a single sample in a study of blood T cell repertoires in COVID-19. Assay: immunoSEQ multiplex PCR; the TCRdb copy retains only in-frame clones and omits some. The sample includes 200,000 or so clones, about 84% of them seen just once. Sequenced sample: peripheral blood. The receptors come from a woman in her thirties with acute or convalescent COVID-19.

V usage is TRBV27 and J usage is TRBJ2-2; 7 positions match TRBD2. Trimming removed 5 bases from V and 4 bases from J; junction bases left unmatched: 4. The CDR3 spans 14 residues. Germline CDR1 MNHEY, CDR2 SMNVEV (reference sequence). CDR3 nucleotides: TGTGCCAGCAGTCCTAGCGGCACCACCGGGGAGCTGTTTTTT. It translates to CASSPSGTTGELFF.

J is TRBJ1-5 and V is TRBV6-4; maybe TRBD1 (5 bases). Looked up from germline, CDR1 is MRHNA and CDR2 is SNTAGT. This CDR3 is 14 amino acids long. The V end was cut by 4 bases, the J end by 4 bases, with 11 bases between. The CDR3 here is CASSAQGGNQPQHF. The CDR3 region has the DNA TGTGCCAGCAGTGCTCAGGGAGGTAATCAGCCCCAGCATTTT.

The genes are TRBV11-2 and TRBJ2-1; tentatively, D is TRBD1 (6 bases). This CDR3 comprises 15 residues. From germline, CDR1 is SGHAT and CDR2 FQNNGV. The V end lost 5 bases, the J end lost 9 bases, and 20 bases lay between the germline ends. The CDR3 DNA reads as TGTGCCAGCAGCCCAAGGCAGGGGCCCTCGGGTGAGCAGTTCTTC. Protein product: CASSPRQGPSGEQFF.

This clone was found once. The CDR3 reads CASSQVSLAGPSSYNEQFF. DNA for the CDR3: TGCGCCAGCAGCCAAGTATCACTAGCTGGTCCTAGCTCCTACAATGAGCAGTTCTTC. J is TRBJ2-1 and V is TRBV4-1, with a weak D call TRBD2 (6 bases). From germline, CDR1 is MGHRA and CDR2 YSYEKL. V was clipped by 1 base and J by 0 bases, with 19 bases between them. The CDR3 consists of 19 residues.

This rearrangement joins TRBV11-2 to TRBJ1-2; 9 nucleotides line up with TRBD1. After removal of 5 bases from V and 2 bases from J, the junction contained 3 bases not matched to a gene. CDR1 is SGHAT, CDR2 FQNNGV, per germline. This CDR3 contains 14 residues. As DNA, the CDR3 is TGTGCCAGCAGCATGACAGGGGGGAACTATGGCTACACCTTC. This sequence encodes CASSMTGGNYGYTF.

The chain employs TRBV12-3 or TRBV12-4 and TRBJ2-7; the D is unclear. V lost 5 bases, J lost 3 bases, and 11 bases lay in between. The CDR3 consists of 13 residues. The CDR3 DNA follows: TGTGCCAGCAGTCAGACTTGGAACTACGAGCAGTACTTC. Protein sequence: CASSQTWNYEQYF.

The CDR3 DNA sequence: TGTGCCAGTAGTATCGACTTACCGGGACAGGTATTTTACGAGCAGTACTTC. Protein product: CASSIDLPGQVFYEQYF. This chain uses TRBV19 with TRBJ2-7, with TRBD1 identical over 8 bases. The germline V gene has CDR1 LNHDA and CDR2 SQIVND (reference sequence). This CDR3 spans 17 amino acids. V was clipped by 3 bases and J by 4 bases; unmatched bases: 14.

This chain's CDR3 is CASSQAPQGKNSPLHF. The CDR3 DNA reads TGCGCCAGCAGCCAAGCCCCTCAGGGCAAAAATTCACCCCTCCACTTT. This rearrangement joins TRBV4-1 to TRBJ1-6, with TRBD1 as a possible D gene (5 bases). Germline CDR1 MGHRA, CDR2 YSYEKL. Trimming took off 1 base at V and 7 bases at J, with 14 bases between the two ends. This CDR3 is 16 amino acids long.

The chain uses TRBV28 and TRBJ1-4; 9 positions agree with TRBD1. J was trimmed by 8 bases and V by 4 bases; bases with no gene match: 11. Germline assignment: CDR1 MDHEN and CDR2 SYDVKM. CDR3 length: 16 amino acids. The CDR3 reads CASSSSHRGRGEKLFF. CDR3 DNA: TGTGCCAGCAGTTCTTCCCACAGGGGGCGGGGAGAAAAACTGTTTTTT.

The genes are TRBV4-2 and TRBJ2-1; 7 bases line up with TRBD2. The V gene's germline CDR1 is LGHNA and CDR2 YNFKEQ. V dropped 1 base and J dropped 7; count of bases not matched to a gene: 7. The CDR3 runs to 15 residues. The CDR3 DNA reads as TGTGCCAGCAGCCAAGGAGCGGGAATTGATAATGAGCAGTTCTTC. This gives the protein CASSQGAGIDNEQFF.

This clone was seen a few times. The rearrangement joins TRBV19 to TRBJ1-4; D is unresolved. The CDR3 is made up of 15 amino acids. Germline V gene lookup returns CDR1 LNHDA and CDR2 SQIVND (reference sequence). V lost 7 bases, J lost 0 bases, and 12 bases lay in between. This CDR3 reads CASKSAFATNEKLFF. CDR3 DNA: TGTGCCAGTAAGAGTGCCTTCGCAACTAATGAAAAACTGTTTTTT. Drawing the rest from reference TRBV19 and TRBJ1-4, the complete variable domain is DGGITQSPKYLFRKEGQNVTLSCEQNLNHDAMYWYRQDPGQGLRLIYYSQIVNDFQKGDIAEGYSVSREKKESFPLTVTSAQKNPTAFYLCASKSAFATNEKLFFGSGTQLSVL.

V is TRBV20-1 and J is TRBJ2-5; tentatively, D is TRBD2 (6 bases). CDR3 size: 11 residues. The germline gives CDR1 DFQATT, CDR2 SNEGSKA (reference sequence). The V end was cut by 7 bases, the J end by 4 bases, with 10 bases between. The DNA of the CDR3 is TGCAGTGTCGGGGGAGGAGAGACCCAGTACTTC. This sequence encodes CSVGGGETQYF.

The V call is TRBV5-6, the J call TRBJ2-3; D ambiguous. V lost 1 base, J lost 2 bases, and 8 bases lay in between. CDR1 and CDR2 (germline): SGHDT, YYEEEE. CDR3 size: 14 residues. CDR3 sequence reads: CASSLIPFTDTQYF. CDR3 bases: TGTGCCAGCAGCTTGATTCCCTTCACAGATACGCAGTATTTT.

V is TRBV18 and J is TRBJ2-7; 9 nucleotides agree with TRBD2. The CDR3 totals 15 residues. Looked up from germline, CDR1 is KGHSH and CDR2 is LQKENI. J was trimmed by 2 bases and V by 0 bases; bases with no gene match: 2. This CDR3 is CASSPPTSGPYEQYF. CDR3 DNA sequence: TGTGCCAGCTCACCACCGACTAGCGGCCCCTACGAGCAGTACTTC.

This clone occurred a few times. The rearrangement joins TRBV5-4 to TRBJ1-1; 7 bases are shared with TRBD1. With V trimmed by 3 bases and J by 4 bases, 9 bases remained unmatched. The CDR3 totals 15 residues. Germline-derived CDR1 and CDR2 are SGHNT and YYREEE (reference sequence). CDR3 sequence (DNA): TGTGCCAGCAGCTCAAACAGGGGAGGAGGCACTGAAGCTTTCTTT. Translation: CASSSNRGGGTEAFF.

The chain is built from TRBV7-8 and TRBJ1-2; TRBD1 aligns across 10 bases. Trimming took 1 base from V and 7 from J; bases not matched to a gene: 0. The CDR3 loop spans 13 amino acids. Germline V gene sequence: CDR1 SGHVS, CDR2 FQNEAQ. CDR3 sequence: CASSLGDRGGYTF. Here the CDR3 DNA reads TGTGCCAGCAGCTTAGGGGACAGGGGTGGCTACACCTTC. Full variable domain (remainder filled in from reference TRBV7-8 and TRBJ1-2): GAGVSQSPRYKVAKRGQDVALRCDPISGHVSLFWYQQALGQGPEFLTYFQNEAQLDKSGLPSDRFFAERPEGSVSTLKIQRTQQEDSAVYLCASSLGDRGGYTFGSGTRLTVV.

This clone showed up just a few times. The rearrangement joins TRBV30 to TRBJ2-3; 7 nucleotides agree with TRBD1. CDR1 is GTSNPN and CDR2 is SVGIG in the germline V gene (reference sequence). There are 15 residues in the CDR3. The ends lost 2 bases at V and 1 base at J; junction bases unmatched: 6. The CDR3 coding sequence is TGTGCCTGGAGTAAGACAGGGAGTCGCACAGATACGCAGTATTTT. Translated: CAWSKTGSRTDTQYF.

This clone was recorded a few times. DNA for the CDR3: TGTGCCAGCAGTTTAGCCCCAGCGGACTCCTACGAGCAGTACTTC. Amino acids: CASSLAPADSYEQYF. The gene calls are TRBV27 and TRBJ2-7; possible D gene TRBD2, 5 bases. The germline V and J ends were trimmed by 2 bases and 0 bases, with 11 bases remaining between them. Germline V gives CDR1 MNHEY, CDR2 SMNVEV (reference sequence). The CDR3 has 15 residues.

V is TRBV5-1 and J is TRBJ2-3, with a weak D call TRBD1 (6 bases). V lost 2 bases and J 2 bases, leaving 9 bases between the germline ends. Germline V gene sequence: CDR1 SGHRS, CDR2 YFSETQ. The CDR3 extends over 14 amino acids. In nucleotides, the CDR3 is TGCGCCAGCAGCTTTGGACAGCACACAGATACGCAGTATTTT. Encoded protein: CASSFGQHTDTQYF. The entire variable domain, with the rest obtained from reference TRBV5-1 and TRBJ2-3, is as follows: KAGVTQTPRYLIKTRGQQVTLSCSPISGHRSVSWYQQTPGQGLQFLFEYFSETQRNKGNFPGRFSGRQFSNSRSEMNVSTLELGDSALYLCASSFGQHTDTQYFGPGTRLTVL.